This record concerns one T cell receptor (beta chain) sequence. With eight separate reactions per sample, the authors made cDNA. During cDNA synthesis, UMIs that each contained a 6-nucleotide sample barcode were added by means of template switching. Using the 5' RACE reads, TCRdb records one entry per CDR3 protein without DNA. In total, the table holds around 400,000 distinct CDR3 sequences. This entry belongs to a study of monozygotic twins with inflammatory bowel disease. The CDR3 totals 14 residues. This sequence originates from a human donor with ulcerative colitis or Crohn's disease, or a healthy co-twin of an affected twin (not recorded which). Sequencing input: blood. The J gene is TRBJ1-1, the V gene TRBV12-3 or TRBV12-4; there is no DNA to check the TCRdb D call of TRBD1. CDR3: CASRQQGANTEAFF.